This TCR beta chain emerged from a study of OX40 agonist ivuxolimab in advanced cancers. From germline, CDR1 is SGDLS and CDR2 YYNGEE. The V and J ends lost 1 base and 4 bases respectively, with 13 bases between them. The CDR3 is 15 residues long. Generated by immunoSEQ multiplex PCR, the TCRdb table keeps only in-frame clones and is missing some. Of under 50,000 clones listed, approximately 79% are singletons. This TCR was recovered from an adult with an advanced solid tumor such as melanoma, head and neck, liver or kidney cancer. The sample was CD4+ or CD8+ T cells sorted from blood, taken in a trial of the OX40 agonist ivuxolimab. The gene calls are TRBV9 and TRBJ2-3, with D perhaps matching TRBD1 or TRBD2 (6 bases each). The DNA of the CDR3 is TGTGCCAGCAGCGTATGGAGGGGGAGCCCAGATACGCAGTATTTT. Translation: CASSVWRGSPDTQYF. The full variable domain, completed using reference TRBV9 and TRBJ2-3, is DSGVTQTPKHLITATGQRVTLRCSPRSGDLSVYWYQQSLDQGLQFLIQYYNGEERAKGNILERFSAQQFPDLHSELNLSSLELGDSALYFCASSVWRGSPDTQYFGPGTRLTVL.